The clone carrying this T cell receptor beta chain was seen more than once but under ten times. TCRdb fed the RT-PCR reads into MiXCR, producing one record per CDR3 protein. Of 800,000 or so distinct CDR3 sequences listed, around 20% are singletons. The data derive from a study of response to subunit inactivated influenza vaccine. The CDR3 covers 18 residues. Germline V gene sequence: CDR1 SGHRS, CDR2 YFSETQ. Trimming stripped 2 bases from V and 4 bases from J, with 22 bases between. The chain couples TRBV5-1 to TRBJ2-1, with D uncertain. The receptor was isolated from a man aged 50-59 years who received an inactivated influenza vaccine. Sequenced material: PBMCs from blood, taken 4 to 6 days after vaccination. CDR3 region: CASSLSNLSSRPYNEQFF. The CDR3 coding sequence is TGCGCCAGCAGCTTATCTAACCTATCGAGCAGACCTTACAATGAGCAGTTCTTC.